These 32 T cell receptor beta chains came from one sample sequenced in a study of neurological immune-mediated disorders. TCRdb re-called the 5' RACE reads with MiXCR, one entry per CDR3 protein. The sample holds under 85,000 distinct CDR3 sequences, approximately 5.3% seen once. The sample was PBMCs. Receptors originate from a human donor with multiple sclerosis. The donor label of this sample is uncertain.

This clonotype appeared many times. The rearrangement uses TRBV4-1 and TRBJ2-7; D not resolved. Germline CDR1 and CDR2: MGHRA and YSYEKL. The V end lost 0 bases, the J end lost 2 bases, and 5 bases lay between the germline ends. This CDR3 comprises 13 residues. The CDR3 region is CASSQETPYEQYF. DNA of the CDR3: TGCGCCAGCAGCCAAGAGACCCCCTACGAGCAGTACTTC.

The sample holds many counts of this clonotype. The CDR3 DNA reads as TGTGCCAGCAGCGAAAGAGCGGGGGCACTTTTGAATGAGCAGTTCTTC. This gives the protein CASSERAGALLNEQFF. V and J are TRBV7-9 and TRBJ2-1; 8 nucleotides match TRBD2. The junction had 13 bases not matched to a gene; V was cut back by 5 bases and J by 7 bases. The CDR3 has 16 residues. CDR1 is SEHNR and CDR2 is FQNEAQ in the germline V gene (reference sequence).

This clonotype was picked up many times. V and J are TRBV5-1 and TRBJ2-3; D is ambiguous. Germline V gene data show CDR1 as SGHRS and CDR2 as YFSETQ. The CDR3 totals 14 residues. V lost 0 bases, J lost 3 bases, and 8 bases lay in between. The CDR3 loop is CASSLEATTDTQYF. As DNA, the CDR3 is TGCGCCAGCAGCTTGGAGGCTACAACAGATACGCAGTATTTT. The full variable domain, in which reference TRBV5-1 and TRBJ2-3 provide the parts outside the CDR3, is KAGVTQTPRYLIKTRGQQVTLSCSPISGHRSVSWYQQTPGQGLQFLFEYFSETQRNKGNFPGRFSGRQFSNSRSEMNVSTLELGDSALYLCASSLEATTDTQYFGPGTRLTVL.

This clonotype came up a few times. This chain joins TRBV5-1 and TRBJ1-2; D is undetermined. V shed 3 bases and J shed 5 bases, with 8 bases lying between them. The CDR3 extends over 12 amino acids. Germline V gene lookup returns CDR1 SGHRS and CDR2 YFSETQ. CDR3 sequence reads: CASSSDPYGYTF. CDR3 coding DNA: TGCGCCAGCAGCTCGGACCCGTATGGCTACACCTTC.

This clonotype has a handful of counts. The V call is TRBV10-2, the J call TRBJ2-1; 11 bases map to TRBD2. Losses at the gene ends were 8 bases for V and 8 bases for J; bases not matched to a gene: 8. Germline-derived CDR1 and CDR2 are WSHSY and SAAADI. The CDR3 contains 14 residues. As DNA, the CDR3 is TGCGCCAGCGGGAGACTAGCGGGGATTGATGAGCAGTTCTTC. It encodes CASGRLAGIDEQFF.

This clonotype occurred many times. The chain carries TRBV5-1 and TRBJ1-6; D unresolved. V was trimmed by 1 base and J by 4 bases, leaving 9 bases between them. This CDR3 comprises 15 residues. In germline, CDR1 is SGHRS, CDR2 YFSETQ. This CDR3 is CASSLSGSYNSPLHF. Written as DNA, the CDR3 is TGCGCCAGCAGCTTGAGTGGCAGTTATAATTCACCCCTCCACTTT. The full variable domain, its missing parts supplied by reference TRBV5-1 and TRBJ1-6, is KAGVTQTPRYLIKTRGQQVTLSCSPISGHRSVSWYQQTPGQGLQFLFEYFSETQRNKGNFPGRFSGRQFSNSRSEMNVSTLELGDSALYLCASSLSGSYNSPLHFGNGTRLTVT.

This clonotype was observed at least ten times. The V and J genes are TRBV5-6 and TRBJ2-1; D unclear. The germline V gene encodes CDR1 SGHDT and CDR2 YYEEEE. Trimming removed 2 bases from V and 9 bases from J, with 6 bases in between. This CDR3 is 11 amino acids long. The CDR3 DNA sequence: TGTGCCAGCAGCTTTCATTTTGAGCAGTTCTTC. Translated, it gives CASSFHFEQFF.

In this sample, this clonotype turned up many times. The chain employs TRBV4-2 and TRBJ2-1; a weak D match, TRBD1 (5 bases). CDR1 is LGHNA and CDR2 is YNFKEQ in the germline V gene. CDR3 size: 15 residues. V was shortened by 4 bases and J by 3 bases, with 13 bases between the two germline ends. The CDR3 nucleotides read TGTGCCAGCAGCCCCCACTTAGACAGCTACAATGAGCAGTTCTTC. Protein: CASSPHLDSYNEQFF.

The table lists this clonotype with many counts. This chain joins TRBV3-1 and TRBJ2-5, with no clear D. CDR3 length: 15 amino acids. Germline V gives CDR1 LGHDT, CDR2 YNNKEL (reference sequence). V was clipped by 7 bases and J by 3 bases, with 18 bases between them. The CDR3 nucleotides read TGTGCCAGCAACAACGTAGGGTACTCGAAAGAGACCCAGTACTTC. Its translation is CASNNVGYSKETQYF.

This clonotype has at least ten counts. The J gene is TRBJ1-1, the V gene TRBV12-3 or TRBV12-4; D remains unclear. V lost 2 bases and J 7 bases, leaving 14 bases between the germline ends. There are 14 residues in the CDR3. This CDR3 reads CASSLSLLMGEAFF. The CDR3 bases are TGTGCCAGCAGTTTATCACTCTTGATGGGTGAAGCTTTCTTT.

V and J are TRBV19 and TRBJ2-2, with 8 bases identical to TRBD1. CDR3 length: 14 residues. V was pared by 0 bases and J by 7 bases, with 1 base of the junction left unmatched. Germline V gives CDR1 LNHDA, CDR2 SQIVND (reference sequence). The CDR3 nucleotides read TGTGCCAGTAGTATAGAACAGGGGGGCGGGGAGCTGTTTTTT. Translation gives CASSIEQGGGELFF.

There are many counts of this clonotype. The CDR3 here is CASSGGVHADTQYF. CDR3 DNA sequence: TGTGCCAGCAGCGGGGGGGTTCACGCAGATACGCAGTATTTT. The V and J genes are TRBV9 and TRBJ2-3; D might be TRBD2 (6 bases). Germline V gene data show CDR1 as SGDLS and CDR2 as YYNGEE. This CDR3 contains 14 residues. The V end was cut by 3 bases, the J end by 4 bases, with 12 bases between.

This clonotype was seen repeatedly, ten times or more. This chain joins TRBV7-2 and TRBJ1-2; D unclear. The CDR3 has 14 residues. V was pared by 5 bases and J by 3 bases, with 13 bases between. Germline V lookup: CDR1 SGHTA, CDR2 FQGNSA. The CDR3 sequence: CASSELQRDYGYTF. Written as DNA, the CDR3 is TGTGCCAGCAGCGAACTACAGCGTGACTATGGCTACACCTTC.

This chain joins TRBV5-1 and TRBJ1-1; D remains unclear. Germline V CDR1 and CDR2: SGHRS, YFSETQ. With 0 bases removed from V and 3 bases from J, the gap between germline ends came to 9 bases. This CDR3 is built from 14 residues. The CDR3 sequence: CASSLEGWDTEAFF. The CDR3, as DNA: TGCGCCAGCAGCTTGGAGGGATGGGACACTGAAGCTTTCTTT.

This clonotype was seen ten or more times. The V gene is TRBV6-2 or TRBV6-3, the J gene TRBJ2-7, with 13 bases aligning to TRBD2. Per the germline V gene, CDR1 is MNHEY and CDR2 is SVGEGT. The CDR3 is made up of 15 amino acids. V was clipped by 5 bases and J by 2 bases; unmatched bases: 3. The CDR3 coding sequence is TGTGCCAGCAGTCTCGGGACTAGCGGGGCCTACGAGCAGTACTTC. This encodes CASSLGTSGAYEQYF.

This clonotype was recorded many times. This chain links TRBV4-2 with TRBJ1-2; no firm D call. With 0 bases removed from V and 4 bases from J, the gap between germline ends came to 15 bases. The CDR3 has 16 residues. CDR1 LGHNA and CDR2 YNFKEQ come from the germline V gene. The CDR3 coding sequence is TGTGCCAGCAGCCAAGAATTCAGGCAGGACTCCTATGGCTACACCTTC. Translation gives CASSQEFRQDSYGYTF.

Ten or more counts support this clonotype. The chain has TRBV20-1 and TRBJ2-1; 8 bases align to TRBD2. V was pared by 4 bases and J by 7 bases, with 24 bases of the junction left unmatched. The CDR3 contains 19 residues. Germline-derived CDR1 and CDR2 are DFQATT and SNEGSKA (reference sequence). As DNA, the CDR3 is TGCAGTGCTACGCAAGCCGGGACTAGTAAGGTCTACTTTACAAATGAGCAGTTCTTC. Translation: CSATQAGTSKVYFTNEQFF.

The rearrangement uses TRBV5-1 and TRBJ2-2; perhaps D is TRBD1 or TRBD2 (5 bases each). The length of the CDR3 is 14 residues. CDR1 is SGHRS and CDR2 is YFSETQ in the germline V gene. V lost 3 bases, J lost 4 bases, and 10 bases lay in between. CDR3 region: CASSYQGPTGELFF. The CDR3 DNA follows: TGCGCCAGCAGCTATCAGGGACCCACCGGGGAGCTGTTTTTT.

This clonotype was seen ten or more times. J is TRBJ1-1 and V is TRBV2; D uncertain. V lost 2 bases to trimming and J lost 2 bases, with 6 bases between them. CDR1 is SNHLY and CDR2 is FYNNEI in the germline V gene. This CDR3 region has 13 residues. CDR3 residues: CASSELGNTEAFF. CDR3 nucleotides: TGTGCCAGCAGTGAACTGGGAAACACTGAAGCTTTCTTT.

The table lists this clonotype with many counts. V and J are TRBV6-2 or TRBV6-3 and TRBJ2-6; perhaps TRBD1 as D (7 bases). Germline-derived CDR1 and CDR2 are MNHEY and SVGEGT. V lost 6 bases and J lost 0, with 12 bases in between. The CDR3 has 16 amino acids. As DNA, the CDR3 is TGTGCCAGCAGCCCCAGGGGGGTCTCTGGGGCCAACGTCCTGACTTTC. It specifies CASSPRGVSGANVLTF.

This chain joins TRBV9 and TRBJ2-1; a possible D gene is TRBD2 (7 bases). Germline loops: CDR1 SGDLS, CDR2 YYNGEE. V shed 7 bases and J shed 4 bases, with 15 bases lying between them. CDR3 length equals 14 residues. The CDR3 here is CASVGRGAYNEQFF. CDR3 bases: TGTGCCAGCGTAGGTCGGGGGGCTTACAATGAGCAGTTCTTC.

This clonotype has just a few counts. Mismatch with germline at one junction end may stem from a read error. The chain joins TRBV4-1 to TRBJ2-1; D is ambiguous. Per the germline V gene, CDR1 is MGHRA and CDR2 is YSYEKL. The CDR3 extends over 16 amino acids. CDR3 DNA sequence: TGCGCCAGCAGCCAAAATGGACCCCTCGATTACAATGAGCAGTTTTTC. This encodes CASSQNGPLDYNEQFF.

This clonotype showed up many times. The CDR3 region has the DNA TGTGCCAGCAGCTTAGCGGCAGCTTATGGCTACACCTTC. Protein: CASSLAAAYGYTF. The rearrangement links TRBV11-2 to TRBJ1-2; D gene ambiguous. Trimming pared 1 base from V and 5 bases from J, leaving 8 bases between. This CDR3 contains 13 residues. Looked up from germline, CDR1 is SGHAT and CDR2 is FQNNGV.

This clonotype was found many times. V is TRBV9 and J is TRBJ1-1, with D perhaps TRBD1 (5 bases). The CDR3 is 15 residues long. The germline V gene encodes CDR1 SGDLS and CDR2 YYNGEE. V lost 4 bases, J lost 5 bases, and 18 bases lay in between. CDR3 sequence: CASSLGGAQSTEAFF. The CDR3 bases are TGTGCCAGCAGCCTCGGAGGGGCCCAAAGTACTGAAGCTTTCTTT.

This clonotype was counted many times. The V gene is TRBV12-3 or TRBV12-4, the J gene TRBJ2-1; 8 bases align to TRBD1. There are 14 residues in the CDR3. The V and J ends lost 5 bases and 12 bases, in that order; junction bases with no gene match: 12. CDR3 loop: CASSTGTGRTGQFF. The CDR3 coding sequence is TGTGCCAGCAGTACCGGGACAGGACGCACTGGGCAGTTCTTC.

The sample holds many counts of this clonotype. CDR3 bases: TGCAGTGCTAGAGATTACAGGGTCCCCTACGAGCAGTACTTC. This translates into CSARDYRVPYEQYF. V gene TRBV20-1 combines with J gene TRBJ2-7; a possible D gene is TRBD1 (6 bases). From germline, CDR1 is DFQATT and CDR2 SNEGSKA (reference sequence). CDR3 length equals 14 residues. V lost 0 bases, J lost 2 bases, and 11 bases lay in between.

In this sample, this clonotype turned up many times. This chain links TRBV5-6 with TRBJ2-1; D remains ambiguous. Per germline, CDR1 SGHDT and CDR2 YYEEEE. The CDR3 has 13 amino acids. V dropped 4 bases and J dropped 3 bases, with 8 bases sitting between them. The CDR3 region is CASSPVFYNEQFF. The CDR3 bases are TGTGCCAGCAGCCCAGTGTTCTACAATGAGCAGTTCTTC.

This clonotype occurred many times. The chain uses TRBV7-9 and TRBJ2-7; D might be TRBD2 (5 bases). CDR3 length: 15 residues. V lost 5 bases and J lost 2, with 16 bases in between. Germline-derived CDR1 and CDR2 are SEHNR and FQNEAQ (reference sequence). The CDR3 loop is CASSPSRGTPYEQYF. The CDR3 DNA is TGTGCCAGCAGCCCTTCACGGGGAACTCCCTACGAGCAGTACTTC.

This clonotype came up many times. This chain connects TRBV12-3 or TRBV12-4 to TRBJ1-1, with a tentative D call TRBD1 (5 bases). V lost 4 bases and J lost 3, with 12 bases in between. CDR3 length: 14 residues. Here the CDR3 reads CASSSRAMYTEAFF. CDR3 coding DNA: TGTGCCAGCAGTTCCAGGGCGATGTACACTGAAGCTTTCTTT.

There are many counts of this clonotype. J is TRBJ2-7 and V is TRBV10-2, with 10 bases lining up with TRBD1. The CDR3 length is 13 residues. J gave up 4 bases and V 6 bases, and 3 bases lay outside the gene matches. In germline, CDR1 is WSHSY, CDR2 SAAADI. CDR3 DNA sequence: TGCGCCAGCAGGGGGACAGGGGCATACGAGCAGTACTTC. This translates into CASRGTGAYEQYF.

This clonotype was seen at least ten times. This chain connects TRBV12-3 or TRBV12-4 to TRBJ1-1, with D perhaps matching TRBD1 (5 bases). CDR3 length: 15 amino acids. Trimming took 3 bases from V and 0 from J, leaving 11 bases between them. The CDR3 here is CASSFGQGMNTEAFF. As DNA, the CDR3 is TGTGCCAGCAGTTTTGGGCAGGGTATGAACACTGAAGCTTTCTTT.

This clonotype was detected many times. This rearrangement joins TRBV2 to TRBJ2-2; D remains ambiguous. Trimming pared 6 bases from V and 0 bases from J, leaving 5 bases between. The V gene's germline CDR1 is SNHLY and CDR2 FYNNEI. CDR3 length: 13 residues. CDR3 in DNA: TGTGCCAGCAGCCTCTCGAACACCGGGGAGCTGTTTTTT. It translates to CASSLSNTGELFF.